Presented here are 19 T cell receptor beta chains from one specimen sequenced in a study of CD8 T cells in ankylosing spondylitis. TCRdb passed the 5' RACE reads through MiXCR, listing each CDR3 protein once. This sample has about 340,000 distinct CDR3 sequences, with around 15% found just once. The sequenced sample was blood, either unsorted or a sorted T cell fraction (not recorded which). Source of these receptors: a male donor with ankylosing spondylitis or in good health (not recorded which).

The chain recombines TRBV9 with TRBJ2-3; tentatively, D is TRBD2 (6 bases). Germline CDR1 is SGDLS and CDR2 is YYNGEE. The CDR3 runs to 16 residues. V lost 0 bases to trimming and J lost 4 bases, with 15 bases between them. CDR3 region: CASSVVSSASPDTQYF. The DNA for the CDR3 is TGTGCCAGCAGCGTAGTGTCTAGCGCGTCCCCAGATACGCAGTATTTT.

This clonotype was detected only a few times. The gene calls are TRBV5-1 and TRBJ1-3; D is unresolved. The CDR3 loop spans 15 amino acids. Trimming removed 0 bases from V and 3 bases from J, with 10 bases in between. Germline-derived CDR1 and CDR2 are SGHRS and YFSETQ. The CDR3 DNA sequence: TGCGCCAGCAGCTTGGGCCCGGCTCTTGGAAACACCATATATTTT. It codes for CASSLGPALGNTIYF.

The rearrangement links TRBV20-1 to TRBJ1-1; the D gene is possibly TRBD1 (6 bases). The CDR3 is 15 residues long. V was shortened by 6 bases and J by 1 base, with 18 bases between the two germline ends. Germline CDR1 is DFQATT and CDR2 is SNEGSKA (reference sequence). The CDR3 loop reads CSAPLIQGTNTEAFF. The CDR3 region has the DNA TGCAGTGCCCCATTAATACAGGGAACGAACACTGAAGCTTTCTTT.

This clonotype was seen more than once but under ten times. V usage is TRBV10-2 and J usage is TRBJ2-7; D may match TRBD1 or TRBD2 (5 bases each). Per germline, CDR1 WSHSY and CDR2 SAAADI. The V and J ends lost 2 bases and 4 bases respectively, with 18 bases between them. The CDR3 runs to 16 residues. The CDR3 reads CASSESIGTRRYEQYF. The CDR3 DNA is TGCGCCAGCAGTGAGAGTATCGGGACCCGGAGGTACGAGCAGTACTTC.

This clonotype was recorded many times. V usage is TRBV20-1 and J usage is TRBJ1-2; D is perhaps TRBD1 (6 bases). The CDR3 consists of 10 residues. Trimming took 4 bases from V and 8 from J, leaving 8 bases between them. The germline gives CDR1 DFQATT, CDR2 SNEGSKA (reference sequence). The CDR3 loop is CSATGEGYTF. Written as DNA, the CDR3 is TGCAGTGCTACAGGGGAAGGCTACACCTTC.

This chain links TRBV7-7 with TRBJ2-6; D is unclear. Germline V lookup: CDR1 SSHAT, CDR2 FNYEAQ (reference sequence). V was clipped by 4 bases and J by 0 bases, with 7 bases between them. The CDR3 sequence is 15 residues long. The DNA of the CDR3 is TGTGCCAGCAGCTCGAGTTCCTCTGGGGCCAACGTCCTGACTTTC. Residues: CASSSSSSGANVLTF. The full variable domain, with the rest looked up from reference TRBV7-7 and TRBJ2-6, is GAGVSQSPRYKVTKRGQDVTLRCDPISSHATLYWYQQALGQGPEFLTYFNYEAQPDKSGLPSDRFSAERPEGSISTLTIQRTEQRDSAMYRCASSSSSSGANVLTFGAGSRLTVL.

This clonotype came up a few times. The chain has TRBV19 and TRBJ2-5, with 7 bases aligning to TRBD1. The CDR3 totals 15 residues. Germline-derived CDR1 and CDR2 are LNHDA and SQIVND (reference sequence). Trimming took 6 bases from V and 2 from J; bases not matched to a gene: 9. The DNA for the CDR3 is TGTGCCAGTAGCCGAGGGGGCACAAAACAAGAGACCCAGTACTTC. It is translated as CASSRGGTKQETQYF.

The CDR3 reads CAISEIQESYEQYF. The CDR3 DNA reads as TGTGCCATCAGTGAGATTCAGGAATCCTACGAGCAGTACTTC. The chain employs TRBV10-3 and TRBJ2-7, with D unclear. Trimming shortened V by 2 bases and J by 1 base, and 9 bases separated the two germline ends. The CDR3 runs 14 residues. CDR1 is ENHRY, CDR2 SYGVKD, per germline.

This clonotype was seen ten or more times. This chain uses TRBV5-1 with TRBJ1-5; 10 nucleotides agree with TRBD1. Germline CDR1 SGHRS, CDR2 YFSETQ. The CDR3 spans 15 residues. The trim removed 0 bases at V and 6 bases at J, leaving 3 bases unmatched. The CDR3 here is CASSLGQGAGQPQHF. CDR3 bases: TGCGCCAGCAGCTTGGGACAGGGGGCCGGTCAGCCCCAGCATTTT.

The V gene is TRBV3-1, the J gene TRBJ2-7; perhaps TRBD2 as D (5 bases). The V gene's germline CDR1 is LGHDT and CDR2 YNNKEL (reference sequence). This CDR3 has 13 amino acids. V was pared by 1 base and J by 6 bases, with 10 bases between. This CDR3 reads CASSQGEWSEQYF. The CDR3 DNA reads TGTGCCAGCAGCCAAGGGGAGTGGTCCGAGCAGTACTTC.

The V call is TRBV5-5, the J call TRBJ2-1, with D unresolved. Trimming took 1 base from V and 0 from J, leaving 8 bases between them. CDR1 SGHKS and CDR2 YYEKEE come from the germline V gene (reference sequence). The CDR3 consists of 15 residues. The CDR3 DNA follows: TGTGCCAGCAGCTTGAACTCTCACTCCTACAATGAGCAGTTCTTC. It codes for CASSLNSHSYNEQFF.

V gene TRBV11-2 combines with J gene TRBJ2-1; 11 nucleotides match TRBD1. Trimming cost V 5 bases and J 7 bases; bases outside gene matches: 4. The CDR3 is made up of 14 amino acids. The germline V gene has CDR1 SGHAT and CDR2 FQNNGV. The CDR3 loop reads CASSRDRGWNEQFF. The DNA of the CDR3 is TGTGCCAGCAGCCGGGACAGGGGGTGGAATGAGCAGTTCTTC.

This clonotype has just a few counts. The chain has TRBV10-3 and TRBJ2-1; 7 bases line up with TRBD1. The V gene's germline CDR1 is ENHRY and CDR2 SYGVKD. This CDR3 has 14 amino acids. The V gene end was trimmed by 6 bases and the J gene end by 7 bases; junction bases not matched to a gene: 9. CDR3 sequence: CAIRTGERGNEQFF. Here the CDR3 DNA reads TGTGCCATCAGAACAGGGGAAAGAGGAAATGAGCAGTTCTTC.

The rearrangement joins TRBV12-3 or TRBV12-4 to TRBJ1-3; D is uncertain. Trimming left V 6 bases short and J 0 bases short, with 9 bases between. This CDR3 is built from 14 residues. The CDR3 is CASSSGPSGNTIYF. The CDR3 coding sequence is TGTGCCAGCAGCTCTGGCCCCTCTGGAAACACCATATATTTT.

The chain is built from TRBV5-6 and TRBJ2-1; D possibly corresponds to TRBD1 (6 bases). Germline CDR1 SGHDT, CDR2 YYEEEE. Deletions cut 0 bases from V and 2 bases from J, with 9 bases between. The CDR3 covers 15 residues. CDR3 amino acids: CASSLGGLTYNEQFF. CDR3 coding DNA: TGTGCCAGCAGCTTGGGGGGGCTCACCTACAATGAGCAGTTCTTC.

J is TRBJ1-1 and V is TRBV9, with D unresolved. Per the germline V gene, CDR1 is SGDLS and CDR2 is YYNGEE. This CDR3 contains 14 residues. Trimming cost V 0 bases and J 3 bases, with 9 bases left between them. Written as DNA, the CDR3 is TGTGCCAGCAGCGTAGACCCACGGGACACTGAAGCTTTCTTT. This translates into CASSVDPRDTEAFF.

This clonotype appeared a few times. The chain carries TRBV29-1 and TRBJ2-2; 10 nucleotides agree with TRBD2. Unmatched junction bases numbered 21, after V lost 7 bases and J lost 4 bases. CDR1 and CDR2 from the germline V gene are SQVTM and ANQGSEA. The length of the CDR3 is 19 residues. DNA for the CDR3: TGCAGCGCCACATGGGGGGCAAGAGCGGGAGGGCCAAGCACCGGGGAGCTGTTTTTT. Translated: CSATWGARAGGPSTGELFF.

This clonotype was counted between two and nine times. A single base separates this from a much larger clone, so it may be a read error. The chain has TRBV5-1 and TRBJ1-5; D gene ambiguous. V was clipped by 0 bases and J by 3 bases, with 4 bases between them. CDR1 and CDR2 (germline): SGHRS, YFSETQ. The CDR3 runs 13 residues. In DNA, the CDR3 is TGCGCCAGCAGCTTGGGCAACAATCAGCCCCAGCATTTT. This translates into CASSLGNNQPQHF.

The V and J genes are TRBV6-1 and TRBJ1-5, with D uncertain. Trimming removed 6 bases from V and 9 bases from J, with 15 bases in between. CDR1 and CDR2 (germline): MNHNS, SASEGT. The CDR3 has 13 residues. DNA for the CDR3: TGTGCCAGCAGCGGAGGGTACGGCTGGCCCCAGCATTTT. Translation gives CASSGGYGWPQHF.